The clone carrying this T cell receptor beta chain was detected only once. The germline V and J ends were trimmed by 5 bases and 5 bases, with 9 bases remaining between them. This CDR3 is built from 11 residues. Germline V CDR1 and CDR2: GTSNPN, SVGIG (reference sequence). These data belong to a study of Ad26.COV2.S vaccination and SARS-CoV-2 variants. Using immunoSEQ multiplex PCR, the repertoire was profiled, and TCRdb retains in-frame clones only, with some absent. The sample yields 400,000 or so clones, 80% to 90% seen once. Regarding treatment: over 15 received Ad26.COV2.S at low or high dose, single or two shots; about 5 received placebo; per-sample allocation not given. Collection of samples fell on day 63 after the first vaccine or placebo injection.

The TCR comes from a person aged 18-65 years who received the Ad26.COV2.S COVID-19 vaccine or a placebo. V is TRBV30 and J is TRBJ2-5; D is uncertain. The source material was peripheral blood, sampled in a trial of Ad26.COV2.S vaccine versus placebo. The CDR3 is CAWWGRETQYF. The CDR3 nucleotides are TGTGCCTGGTGGGGTCGGGAGACCCAGTACTTC. The full variable domain, with the rest looked up from reference TRBV30 and TRBJ2-5, is SQTIHQWPATLVQPVGSPLSLECTVEGTSNPNLYWYRQAAGRGLQLLFYSVGIGQISSEVPQNLSASRPQDRQFILSSKKLLLSDSGFYLCAWWGRETQYFGPGTRLLVL.